These 14 T cell receptor beta chains share one sample of origin, sequenced in a study of blood T cell repertoires in COVID-19 (dated by TCRdb to 2019 to 2021). The library was obtained by the immunoSEQ multiplex PCR assay. In its TCRdb copy, this immuneACCESS table keeps in-frame sequences only and misses some clones. Where compared with another copy, unresolved V genes explain less than half of these, and the others have no known cause. For this sample there are 180,000 or so clones; 70% to 90% appear just once. The ten largest make up about 18% of the sample. Sequencing used peripheral blood. The receptor set was obtained from a person aged 70 to 85 with COVID-19, enrolled during active disease.

The CDR3 bases are TGTGCCAGCACCCGGGAAGGGGGCAGCTATGGCTACACCTTC. Translating it yields CASTREGGSYGYTF. The chain couples TRBV2 to TRBJ1-2; 7 nucleotides align to TRBD1. Trimming took 7 bases from V and 4 from J; bases not matched to a gene: 9. The CDR3 contains 14 residues. Germline V gene data show CDR1 as SNHLY and CDR2 as FYNNEI.

This clone was counted only a few times. This sequence joins TRBV30 and TRBJ2-3; 8 bases fit TRBD1. The CDR3 is 12 residues long. V was clipped by 1 base and J by 13 bases; unmatched bases: 7. Germline assignment: CDR1 GTSNPN and CDR2 SVGIG (reference sequence). As DNA, the CDR3 is TGTGCCTGGAGTGCGCGACAGGGGAAGGAGTATTTT. Its protein product is CAWSARQGKEYF.

This clone was detected only a few times. V and J are TRBV6-6 and TRBJ1-2, with TRBD1 matching 7 bases. V shed 6 bases and J 4 bases; nucleotides not matched to a gene: 5. The V gene's germline CDR1 is MNHNY and CDR2 SVGAGI (reference sequence). This CDR3 is 13 amino acids long. CDR3 amino acids: CASSPDRIYGYTF. The CDR3 coding sequence is TGTGCCAGCAGCCCGGACAGGATCTATGGCTACACCTTC.

This clone was seen a few times. The chain is built from TRBV7-6 and TRBJ1-2; D unresolved. Trimming left V 1 base short and J 4 bases short, with 13 bases between. There are 15 residues in the CDR3. The germline V gene has CDR1 SGHVS and CDR2 FNYEAQ. CDR3 sequence: CASSLEVSGVYGYTF. Here the CDR3 DNA reads TGTGCCAGCAGCTTAGAGGTTTCGGGAGTCTATGGCTACACCTTC.

J is TRBJ1-4 and V is TRBV6-1; a possible D gene is TRBD1 (6 bases). Trimming took 2 bases from V and 7 from J, leaving 8 bases between them. CDR1 and CDR2 (germline): MNHNS, SASEGT. The CDR3 extends over 13 amino acids. The CDR3 nucleotides are TGTGCCAGCAGTGAACCAGGGGCTGAAAAACTGTTTTTT. Its protein product is CASSEPGAEKLFF.

The V gene is TRBV5-4, the J gene TRBJ2-5; 7 bases map to TRBD2. The length of the CDR3 is 14 residues. The V and J ends lost 4 bases and 4 bases, in that order; junction bases with no gene match: 7. From germline, CDR1 is SGHNT and CDR2 YYREEE (reference sequence). CDR3 amino acids: CASSLQRDGETQYF. CDR3 sequence (DNA): TGTGCCAGCAGCCTGCAGCGGGACGGAGAGACCCAGTACTTC.

This clone was recorded a few times. The V and J genes are TRBV15 and TRBJ2-3, with TRBD2 identical over 10 bases. From germline, CDR1 is LNHNV and CDR2 YYDKDF (reference sequence). J lost 2 bases, V lost 1 base, and 3 bases had no gene match. The CDR3 is 16 residues long. In DNA, the CDR3 is TGTGCCACCAGCAGAGTAGCGGGGGGCCACACAGATACGCAGTATTTT. Its translation: CATSRVAGGHTDTQYF. Supplemented by reference TRBV15 and TRBJ2-3, the full variable domain reads DAMVIQNPRYQVTQFGKPVTLSCSQTLNHNVMYWYQQKSSQAPKLLFHYYDKDFNNEADTPDNFQSRRPNTSFCFLDIRSPGLGDTAMYLCATSRVAGGHTDTQYFGPGTRLTVL.

The genes are TRBV6-5 and TRBJ1-6; D ambiguous. The CDR3 is 15 amino acids. Between the trimmed V and J ends, which lost 2 bases and 8 bases, there was a span of 13 bases. From germline, CDR1 is MNHEY and CDR2 SVGAGI. The CDR3: CASSYKAGEDSPLHF. CDR3 nucleotide sequence: TGTGCCAGCAGTTACAAGGCCGGGGAAGATTCACCCCTCCACTTT.

This chain joins TRBV12-3 or TRBV12-4 and TRBJ2-5; D may be TRBD1 (6 bases). The V and J ends lost 6 bases and 3 bases respectively, with 11 bases between them. The CDR3 has 13 residues. CDR3 DNA sequence: TGTGCCAGCAGGGCACAGGGAAAAGAGACCCAGTACTTC. This sequence encodes CASRAQGKETQYF.

This clone has a handful of counts. The chain joins TRBV5-1 to TRBJ2-6; D may be TRBD1 (6 bases). Germline-derived CDR1 and CDR2 are SGHRS and YFSETQ. The CDR3 consists of 17 residues. Trimming pared 1 base from V and 0 bases from J, leaving 11 bases between. This CDR3 is CASSLRGSNSGANVLTF. CDR3 nucleotides: TGCGCCAGCAGCTTGAGGGGGTCAAACTCTGGGGCCAACGTCCTGACTTTC.

The chain employs TRBV13 and TRBJ1-2; 9 bases are shared with TRBD1. The germline CDR1 and CDR2 sequences are PRHDT and FYEKMQ (reference sequence). The CDR3 has 14 residues. The V and J ends lost 6 bases and 5 bases, in that order; junction bases with no gene match: 7. The CDR3 sequence is CASRLQGAVYGYTF. The DNA of the CDR3 is TGTGCCAGCAGACTACAGGGGGCGGTTTATGGCTACACCTTC.

This chain connects TRBV9 to TRBJ1-2, with 9 bases aligning to TRBD1. V lost 2 bases to trimming and J lost 5 bases; unmatched junction nucleotides: 16. The CDR3 sequence is 18 residues long. Germline assignment: CDR1 SGDLS and CDR2 YYNGEE. The CDR3 here is CASSVGGQGQAQAYGYTF. The CDR3 nucleotides are TGTGCCAGCAGCGTTGGGGGACAGGGCCAGGCTCAAGCTTATGGCTACACCTTC.

This chain connects TRBV1 to TRBJ2-3; the table calls TRBD2, which could not be checked here. TRBV1 is annotated as a pseudogene. The CDR3 consists of 17 residues. For the CDR3, the DNA is TGCACCAGCAGCCAAGACTTAACTAGCGGCGACACAGATACGCAGTATTTT. It codes for CTSSQDLTSGDTDTQYF.

The rearrangement links TRBV7-2 to TRBJ2-5, with D possibly matching TRBD2 (6 bases). The CDR3 has 17 amino acids. Trimming removed 3 bases at V and 0 bases at J, with 17 bases between. The germline gives CDR1 SGHTA, CDR2 FQGNSA. The CDR3 protein is CASSFTRASAYQETQYF. The CDR3 DNA sequence: TGTGCCAGCAGCTTCACGAGGGCTAGCGCCTACCAAGAGACCCAGTACTTC.